Listed below are T cell receptor beta chains from one sample, sequenced in a study of T cell responses to AZD1222 COVID-19 vaccine. The table came from immunoSEQ multiplex PCR; TCRdb's copy has only in-frame clones and leaves some out. Of approximately 150,000 clones listed, around 90% are singletons. The specimen was peripheral blood, collected 28 days after the second dose of the MenACWY control vaccine. The receptors were gathered from an adult who received the MenACWY meningococcal vaccine as a control. The CDR3 runs from the conserved cysteine through the conserved F or W.

v_call	j_call	cdr3_aa
TRBV27	TRBJ2-2	CASSWDRNTGELFF
TRBV10-3	TRBJ1-6	CAISEFRANSPLHF
TRBV28	TRBJ1-1	CASSLPTNTEAFF
TRBV30	TRBJ1-1	CAWSRGIDTEAFF
TRBV29-1	TRBJ1-2	CSVEESGPAEWGYTF
TRBV3-1/TRBV3-2	TRBJ2-3	CASSLRAMGTDTQYF
TRBV9	TRBJ2-1	CASSVGGDSYNEQFF
TRBV28	TRBJ1-5	CASSLGSSYSNQPQHF
TRBV29-1	TRBJ2-3	CSGQGTDTQYF
TRBV7-2	TRBJ1-4	CASSETGVYEKLFF
TRBV5-1	TRBJ1-1	CASSPGQSNTEAFF
TRBV24-1	TRBJ2-2	CATSDLGTRGELFF